One sample yielded the 4 T cell receptor beta chains listed below, sequenced in a study of response to subunit inactivated influenza vaccine. TCRdb recomputed calls from the RT-PCR reads with MiXCR, one row per CDR3 protein. This sample yields 530,000 or so distinct CDR3 sequences, of which 12% are seen a single time; around 9.6% belongs to the top ten. Here the sequenced sample was PBMCs from blood, taken on the day of vaccination. The receptors originated from a man aged 50-59 years who received an inactivated influenza vaccine.

This clonotype has only a few counts. The chain recombines TRBV20-1 with TRBJ2-3, with TRBD2 matching over 7 bases. The CDR3 is made up of 14 amino acids. V gave up 6 bases and J gave up 0 bases; unmatched junction bases: 6. Germline CDR1 reads DFQATT; CDR2 reads SNEGSKA (reference sequence). The CDR3 bases are TGCAGTGCCGGGAGGACATCTAGCACAGATACGCAGTATTTT. Translating it yields CSAGRTSSTDTQYF.

The table lists this clonotype with a few counts. The V and J genes are TRBV3-1 and TRBJ2-1; 10 bases align to TRBD2. This CDR3 comprises 15 residues. V shed 1 base and J 9 bases; nucleotides not matched to a gene: 6. Looked up from germline, CDR1 is LGHDT and CDR2 is YNNKEL (reference sequence). The CDR3 region has the DNA TGTGCCAGCAGCCAAGCCAGCGGGGGGGCACGTGAGCAGTTCTTC. Protein product: CASSQASGGAREQFF.

This clonotype was seen ten or more times. The V and J genes are TRBV12-3 or TRBV12-4 and TRBJ2-1; D possibly corresponds to TRBD2 (6 bases). The CDR3 loop spans 13 amino acids. The germline V and J ends were trimmed by 6 bases and 6 bases, with 12 bases remaining between them. The CDR3 reads CASSPGGLNEQFF. The CDR3, as DNA: TGTGCCAGCAGCCCCGGAGGGCTCAATGAGCAGTTCTTC.

V is TRBV6-5 and J is TRBJ2-1; 10 bases align to TRBD2. Germline values: CDR1 MNHEY, CDR2 SVGAGI. Unmatched junction bases numbered 22, after V lost 10 bases and J lost 4 bases. The CDR3 covers 19 residues. CDR3 residues: CATALRVTSGANWYNEQFF. The DNA for the CDR3 is TGTGCCACCGCACTCCGAGTAACTAGCGGGGCCAATTGGTACAATGAGCAGTTCTTC.